The T cell receptor (beta chain) under discussion was sequenced for a study of human T cells and chemical hapten exposure. Across the study: There were per-sample TCR yield variations, arising mainly from small pooled library volume differences. General observations from the study: Among TCRs, those above 1 in 1000 frequency were unaffected by DPC sensitization.

The library put unique molecular identifiers onto individual cDNA molecules. Authors' data handling: TCR counts had a median of approximately 87,000 per sample and spanned roughly 20,000 to 750,000. MiXCR, applied by TCRdb to the RACE reads, yields one record per CDR3 protein. TCRdb, rather than the study authors, made the V and J calls. The table shows tens of thousands of distinct CDR3 sequences, with 3.7% occurring only once. Regarding time point: healthy volunteer bleed at 6 weeks. Unseparated into fractions, whole blood served as the source from which total RNA was extracted. There are many counts of this clonotype. Antigen specificity is unknown. The source is a human donor in good health. Some clones in this sample may be carry-over from other donors' samples. The specimen was whole blood.

CDR3 sequence: CASSRSQRVNTGELFF. CDR3 bases: TGTGCCAGCAGCCGATCCCAGCGGGTGAACACCGGGGAGCTGTTTTTT. The chain recombines TRBV14 with TRBJ2-2; the D gene is possibly TRBD2 (6 bases). The CDR3 consists of 16 residues. V dropped 4 bases and J dropped 1 base, with 13 bases sitting between them. Germline lookup yields CDR1 SGHDN and CDR2 FVKESK.